The rows below give T cell receptor beta chains drawn from one sample of a study of blood T cell repertoires in COVID-19. TCRdb's table, derived via immunoSEQ multiplex PCR, lists solely in-frame clones and lacks some. Counted here are about 63,000 clones, just over 85% occurring once; the ten biggest clones make up approximately 4.3%. Sequenced input: peripheral blood. The source of these receptors is a human donor in a cohort sampled during active COVID-19. Each CDR3 is given with its conserved first and last residue. D genes are given only for firm matches. Size is omitted from some rows. Given values are once, few, many or a class for expanded clones.

d_gene	abundance	j_gene	v_gene	CDR3aa	CDR3nt
TRBD1	.	TRBJ2-3	TRBV11-3	CASSLGSDRGPGTQYF	TGTGCCAGCAGCTTAGGGTCGGACAGGGGGCCTGGGACGCAGTATTTT
TRBD1	.	TRBJ1-2	TRBV3-1/TRBV3-2	CASSPGQGYSGYTF	TGTGCCAGCAGTCCCGGACAGGGGTACTCTGGCTACACCTTC
TRBD1	.	TRBJ2-3	TRBV29-1	CSVWTGKGSTDTQYF	TGCAGCGTCTGGACAGGTAAAGGCAGCACAGATACGCAGTATTTT
.	.	TRBJ2-7	TRBV5-4	CASSLLGQPYEQYF	TGTGCCAGCAGCTTGTTAGGACAGCCCTACGAGCAGTACTTC
TRBD1	.	TRBJ1-4	TRBV19	CASSNTGGPTNEKLFF	TGTGCCAGTAGTAATACAGGGGGACCAACTAATGAAAAACTGTTTTTT
.	.	TRBJ2-7	TRBV4-2	CASSRGTDKAYEQYF	TGTGCCAGCAGCCGCGGGACGGACAAAGCCTACGAGCAGTACTTC
TRBD2	.	TRBJ2-7	TRBV28	CASSPLGLDSYEQYF	TGTGCCAGCTCCCCCCTTGGACTAGATTCCTACGAGCAGTACTTC
TRBD1	.	TRBJ1-2	TRBV7-8	CASSLSPGTGAYGYTF	TGTGCCAGCAGCTTATCGCCCGGGACAGGGGCCTATGGCTACACCTTC
.	.	TRBJ2-7	TRBV6-5	CASSYSGGTYEQYF	TGTGCCAGCAGTTACTCTGGCGGGACCTACGAGCAGTACTTC
TRBD1	.	TRBJ1-3	TRBV5-1	CASSPGAGQGAGNTIYF	TGCGCCAGCAGCCCCGGGGCGGGACAGGGAGCTGGAAACACCATATATTTT
TRBD2	.	TRBJ2-3	TRBV7-6	CASSRTSGSPRDTQYF	TGTGCCAGCAGCCGGACTAGCGGGAGTCCCCGAGATACGCAGTATTTT
.	.	TRBJ2-1	TRBV5-1	CASSLETRSSYNEQFF	TGCGCCAGCAGCTTGGAGACGAGGAGCTCCTACAATGAGCAGTTCTTC
TRBD1	once	TRBJ2-2	TRBV7-9	CASSPSWDRTNTGELFF	TGTGCCAGCAGTCCTTCATGGGACAGGACGAACACCGGGGAGCTGTTTTTT